This entry lists 17 T cell receptor beta chains sequenced from one sample in a study of T-cell reconstitution after alpha-beta-depleted transplantation in children. TCRbeta library construction was performed incorporating unique molecular identifiers. TCRdb independently ran MiXCR on the PCR reads; one entry per CDR3 protein. Of 250,000 to 300,000 distinct CDR3 sequences detected, over 9.5% appear once; the ten largest clones hold over 6%. The source was PBMCs, collected before TCRalphabeta/CD19-depleted stem cell transplant. Receptor source: a boy younger than two with acute myeloid leukemia, due to receive a stem cell transplant.

This clonotype was found a few times. This rearrangement joins TRBV7-8 to TRBJ2-7; TRBD1 aligns across 11 bases. The CDR3 contains 16 residues. V dropped 0 bases and J dropped 3; count of bases not matched to a gene: 4. Germline CDR1 is SGHVS and CDR2 is FQNEAQ. The CDR3 DNA follows: TGTGCCAGCAGCTTAGCGACCGGGACAGGGGGCTACGAGCAGTACTTC. It yields the protein CASSLATGTGGYEQYF.

This clonotype was counted many times. This chain links TRBV27 with TRBJ1-5, with 8 bases lining up with TRBD1. This CDR3 is 14 amino acids long. V lost 5 bases and J lost 7; bases outside the gene matches: 7. CDR1 and CDR2 (germline): MNHEY, SMNVEV (reference sequence). As DNA, the CDR3 is TGTGCCAGCAGTCCGGACAGGGCAAGCCAGCCCCAGCATTTT. It specifies CASSPDRASQPQHF.

This clonotype was observed many times. This rearrangement joins TRBV12-3 or TRBV12-4 to TRBJ2-3; 12 bases fit TRBD1. This CDR3 contains 17 residues. Trimming took 1 base from V and 4 from J; bases not matched to a gene: 6. The CDR3 bases are TGTGCCAGCAGTTTAGGGGGACAGGGGGCGCGAGCAGATACGCAGTATTTT. The encoded protein is CASSLGGQGARADTQYF.

The chain links TRBV7-6 to TRBJ2-1; the match to TRBD2 covers 7 bases. V was pared by 5 bases and J by 9 bases, with 10 bases of the junction left unmatched. Germline CDR1 SGHVS, CDR2 FNYEAQ. CDR3 length equals 14 residues. The DNA for the CDR3 is TGTGCCAGCAGCCTCGGGGGGAGTGGACGTGAGCAGTTCTTC. This codes for CASSLGGSGREQFF.

This clonotype was recorded at least ten times. The V gene is TRBV7-3, the J gene TRBJ2-3, with D possibly being TRBD2 (6 bases). The CDR3 has 16 amino acids. Trimming shortened V by 2 bases and J by 7 bases, and 19 bases separated the two germline ends. The V gene's germline CDR1 is SGHTA and CDR2 FQGTGA. For the CDR3, the DNA is TGTGCCAGCAGCTTAGGAGGCGGGGCGGCTCCTAATACGCAGTATTTT. Translated: CASSLGGGAAPNTQYF.

The chain couples TRBV13 to TRBJ2-4; 10 positions agree with TRBD2. This CDR3 comprises 16 residues. V lost 4 bases, J lost 5 bases, and 8 bases stayed unmatched. The germline V gene encodes CDR1 PRHDT and CDR2 FYEKMQ (reference sequence). The CDR3 region has the DNA TGTGCCAGCAGCTCTGGACTAGCGGTTCTTGAAAACATTCAGTACTTC. Its translation is CASSSGLAVLENIQYF.

This clonotype was observed at least ten times. The chain uses TRBV29-1 and TRBJ2-7; D unresolved. V was shortened by 7 bases and J by 7 bases, with 11 bases between the two germline ends. Germline V gene lookup returns CDR1 SQVTM and CDR2 ANQGSEA. This CDR3 is 10 amino acids long. The DNA for the CDR3 is TGCAGCGCACTGAAAGGAGAGCAGTACTTC. Translation: CSALKGEQYF.

Ten or more counts support this clonotype. The V call is TRBV5-1, the J call TRBJ1-2; D is uncertain. This CDR3 spans 14 amino acids. V was shortened by 3 bases and J by 5 bases, with 14 bases between the two germline ends. In germline, CDR1 is SGHRS, CDR2 YFSETQ. The chain's CDR3 is CASSWTREGYGYTF. The CDR3 DNA follows: TGCGCCAGCAGCTGGACCCGGGAAGGGTATGGCTACACCTTC.

This clonotype was counted between two and nine times. J is TRBJ2-7 and V is TRBV4-1, with 7 bases aligning to TRBD2. J lost 5 bases, V lost 1 base, and 5 bases had no gene match. Per the germline V gene, CDR1 is MGHRA and CDR2 is YSYEKL. The CDR3 sequence is 14 residues long. Here the CDR3 DNA reads TGCGCCAGCAGCCAAGTGGGGGGGGGAGACGAGCAGTACTTC. It is translated as CASSQVGGGDEQYF.

In its sample, this clonotype was seen many times. CDR3 DNA: TGTGCCAGCAGGACTAGCACAGATACGCAGTATTTT. This encodes CASRTSTDTQYF. The J gene is TRBJ2-3, the V gene TRBV12-3 or TRBV12-4, with D uncertain. The V end was cut by 6 bases, the J end by 0 bases, with 4 bases between. The CDR3 extends over 12 amino acids.

This clonotype was recorded at least ten times. This chain joins TRBV12-3 or TRBV12-4 and TRBJ2-7; 7 nucleotides line up with TRBD1. The trim removed 5 bases at V and 2 bases at J, leaving 6 bases unmatched. This CDR3 region has 14 residues. The CDR3 loop is CASSVRQGPYEQYF. CDR3 DNA sequence: TGTGCCAGCAGTGTCCGACAGGGCCCCTACGAGCAGTACTTC.

J is TRBJ2-1 and V is TRBV28, with TRBD2 matching over 9 bases. Trimming at V came to 3 bases and at J to 0 bases, leaving 12 bases not matched to a gene. Germline CDR1 and CDR2: MDHEN and SYDVKM. The CDR3 consists of 19 residues. Here the CDR3 reads CASSFFSGRGGSSYNEQFF. DNA for the CDR3: TGTGCCAGCAGTTTTTTCTCTGGGCGGGGGGGGAGCTCCTACAATGAGCAGTTCTTC.

As regards this clonotype: Since a much larger clone is just one base distant, this may be a read error. This chain uses TRBV3-1 with TRBJ1-1; the D is unclear. V was shortened by 6 bases and J by 4 bases, with 15 bases between the two germline ends. The CDR3 has 14 residues. CDR1 LGHDT and CDR2 YNNKEL come from the germline V gene (reference sequence). The CDR3, as DNA: TGTGCCAGCAGTCTTATAGACACGGGCACTGAAGCTTTCTTT. This encodes CASSLIDTGTEAFF.

In the case of this clonotype: A much larger clone sits a single nucleotide away, making a read error possible. This chain joins TRBV20-1 and TRBJ2-3; 10 nucleotides line up with TRBD2. Germline values: CDR1 DFQATT, CDR2 SNEGSKA (reference sequence). This CDR3 has 12 residues. CDR3 DNA: TGCAGTGAGCGGGGGGGCACACATACGCAGTATTTT. Its protein product is CSERGGTHTQYF.

As for this clonotype: A read error is possible here, since a much larger clone lies one base away. Because the CDR3 is missing its conserved closing phenylalanine or tryptophan, this is likely a read error. The chain uses TRBV7-6 and TRBJ1-5; no firm D call. Germline V gene sequence: CDR1 SGHVS, CDR2 FNYEAQ. The CDR3 spans 13 residues. V shed 0 bases and J shed 3 bases, with 3 bases lying between them. CDR3 in DNA: TGTGCCAGCAGCTTAGCCTTCAATCAGCCCCAGCATTTA. Its protein is CASSLAFNQPQHL.

This clonotype has ten or more counts. The J gene is TRBJ2-3, the V gene TRBV27; maybe TRBD2 (6 bases). CDR3 length equals 15 residues. V dropped 4 bases and J dropped 0 bases, with 11 bases sitting between them. Germline V gene data show CDR1 as MNHEY and CDR2 as SMNVEV (reference sequence). The CDR3, as DNA: TGTGCCAGCAGTTGGGGACTCCATAGCACAGATACGCAGTATTTT. Protein product: CASSWGLHSTDTQYF.

This clonotype has at least ten counts. The V gene is TRBV29-1, the J gene TRBJ2-5, with a tentative D call TRBD2 (6 bases). CDR1 and CDR2 from the germline V gene are SQVTM and ANQGSEA. The CDR3 has 15 amino acids. V lost 4 bases, J lost 0 bases, and 15 bases lay in between. As DNA, the CDR3 is TGCAGCGTTGGGGCCGGGGCGGGGTACCAAGAGACCCAGTACTTC. Its translation: CSVGAGAGYQETQYF.